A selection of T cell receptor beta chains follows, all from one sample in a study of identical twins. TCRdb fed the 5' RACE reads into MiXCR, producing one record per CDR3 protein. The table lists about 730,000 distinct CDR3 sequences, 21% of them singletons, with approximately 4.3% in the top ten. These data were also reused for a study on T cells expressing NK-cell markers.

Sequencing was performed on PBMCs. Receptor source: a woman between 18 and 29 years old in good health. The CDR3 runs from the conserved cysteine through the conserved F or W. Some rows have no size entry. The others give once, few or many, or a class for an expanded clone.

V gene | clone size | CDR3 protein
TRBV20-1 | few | CSADLGQGLPRQYF
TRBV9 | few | CASSTSGLKTYEQYF
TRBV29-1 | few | CSALRGGAEAFF
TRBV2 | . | CASSARGYDEQFF
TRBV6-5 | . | CASSYSTGGKNSPLHF
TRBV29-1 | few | CSLSGRASTDTQYF
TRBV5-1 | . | CASSLAASQETQYF
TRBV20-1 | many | CSARSGTLVAGNTIYF
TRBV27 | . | CASSRMDSTDTQYF
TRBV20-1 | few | CSAPLGSGGYEQYF
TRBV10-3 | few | CATHPTSGRPSAHLGTQYF
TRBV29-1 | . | CSVVGTLTYEQYF
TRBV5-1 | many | CASSLSPRRDNEQFF
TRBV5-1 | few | CASSFLSAGGSEQYF
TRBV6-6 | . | CASSIAESEAFF
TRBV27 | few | CASSPGGTGYGYTF
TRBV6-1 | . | CASSRPSSGQETQYF
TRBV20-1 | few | CSASPSGKGNEQFF
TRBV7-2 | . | CASSPSGPGNTIYF
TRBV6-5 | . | CASSYSRRTNTEAFF
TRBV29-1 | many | CSVEDPPFNTEAFF
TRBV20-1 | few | CSALGGGSGRASDTQYF
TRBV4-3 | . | CASSPGTSGSLKNIQYF
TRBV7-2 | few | CAASSLAGGAYNEQFF
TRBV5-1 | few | CASSWGTYGYTF
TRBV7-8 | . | CASSTGTGGLLDTQYF
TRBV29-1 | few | CSAEDVLGGELFF
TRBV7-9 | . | CASSAGGRNNEKLFF
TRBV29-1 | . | CSALDRAYYGYTF
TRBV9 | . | CASSPSGGGPDTQYF
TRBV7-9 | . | CASSLAGLDTQYF
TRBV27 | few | CASSQIAGLRTYEQYF
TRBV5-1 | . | CASSLTGFSYEQYF
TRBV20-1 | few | CSASRGREAFF
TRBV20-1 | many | CSAKLANQETQYF
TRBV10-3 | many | CAITPTAGSPLHF
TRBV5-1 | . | CASSLVLGTKRNEQFF
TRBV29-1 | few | CSAGPSQETQYF
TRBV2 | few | CASGTGGFYGYTF
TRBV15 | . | CATSRETGREQYF
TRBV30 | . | CAWRGGPEAFF
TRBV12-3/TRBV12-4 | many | CASGLRQSGYNEQFF
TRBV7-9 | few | CASSPWDSNIQYF